A selection of T cell receptor beta chains follows, all from one sample in a study of blood T cell repertoires in COVID-19. Clones were read by immunoSEQ multiplex PCR, and TCRdb kept only the in-frame ones, dropping some. The table lists just under 150,000 clones, about nine tenths of them singletons. The sequenced sample consisted of peripheral blood. These receptors all come from a human donor in a cohort sampled during active COVID-19. CDR3s include the opening cysteine and the closing phenylalanine or tryptophan. Fields, in order: CDR3 protein, CDR3 DNA, CDR3 length, clone size, V gene, J gene, D gene. A D gene is named only where the DNA matches it firmly. Clone size is given for some rows only: seen once, a few or many times, or a class if the clone is expanded.

CDR3aa: CSASSGETYEQYF; CDR3nt: TGCAGTGCTAGTTCGGGGGAGACCTACGAGCAGTACTTC; len: 13; abundance: NA; v_gene: TRBV20-1; j_gene: TRBJ2-7; d_gene: NA
CDR3aa: CASSDPRGPYNEQFF; CDR3nt: TGTGCCAGCAGTGATCCCAGGGGGCCCTACAATGAGCAGTTCTTC; len: 15; abundance: NA; v_gene: TRBV6-1; j_gene: TRBJ2-1; d_gene: TRBD1
CDR3aa: CASSPWTNQPQHF; CDR3nt: TGTGCCAGCAGCCCCTGGACAAATCAGCCCCAGCATTTT; len: 13; abundance: NA; v_gene: TRBV7-2; j_gene: TRBJ1-5; d_gene: NA
CDR3aa: CASSPLAGGETQYF; CDR3nt: TGTGCCAGCAGCCCCTTGGCGGGGGGAGAGACCCAGTACTTC; len: 14; abundance: once; v_gene: TRBV3-1/TRBV3-2; j_gene: TRBJ2-5; d_gene: TRBD2
CDR3aa: CASSLTGNQPQHF; CDR3nt: TGTGCCAGCAGTTTAACCGGGAATCAGCCCCAGCATTTT; len: 13; abundance: NA; v_gene: TRBV12-3/TRBV12-4; j_gene: TRBJ1-5; d_gene: NA
CDR3aa: CASSVRASGGNEQFF; CDR3nt: TGTGCCAGCAGTGTAAGGGCTAGCGGGGGCAATGAGCAGTTCTTC; len: 15; abundance: NA; v_gene: TRBV6-4; j_gene: TRBJ2-1; d_gene: TRBD2
CDR3aa: CASSPGTFYEQYF; CDR3nt: TGTGCCAGCAGCCCAGGGACATTCTACGAGCAGTACTTC; len: 13; abundance: NA; v_gene: TRBV7-9; j_gene: TRBJ2-7; d_gene: NA
CDR3aa: CASSLVGGNTEAFF; CDR3nt: TGTGCCAGCAGCTTAGTAGGGGGCAACACTGAAGCTTTCTTT; len: 14; abundance: NA; v_gene: TRBV7-9; j_gene: TRBJ1-1; d_gene: TRBD1
CDR3aa: CASSFRTVLNTEAFF; CDR3nt: TGTGCTAGCAGCTTTCGGACAGTATTGAACACTGAAGCTTTCTTT; len: 15; abundance: NA; v_gene: TRBV7-7; j_gene: TRBJ1-1; d_gene: NA
CDR3aa: CASSGQGHNQPQHF; CDR3nt: TGTGCCAGCAGTGGTCAGGGGCACAATCAGCCCCAGCATTTT; len: 14; abundance: few; v_gene: TRBV2; j_gene: TRBJ1-5; d_gene: NA
CDR3aa: CATSSLRDFSNQPQHF; CDR3nt: TGTGCCACCAGCAGTTTACGGGACTTTAGCAATCAGCCCCAGCATTTT; len: 16; abundance: NA; v_gene: TRBV15; j_gene: TRBJ1-5; d_gene: NA
CDR3aa: CASSIVGTGEIYGYTF; CDR3nt: TGTGCCAGTAGTATAGTTGGGACAGGGGAGATCTATGGCTACACCTTC; len: 16; abundance: NA; v_gene: TRBV19; j_gene: TRBJ1-2; d_gene: TRBD1
CDR3aa: CASSPTDRGSGNTIYF; CDR3nt: TGTGCCAGCAGCCCGACGGACAGGGGATCTGGAAACACCATATATTTT; len: 16; abundance: NA; v_gene: TRBV7-3; j_gene: TRBJ1-3; d_gene: TRBD1
CDR3aa: CAISESGRGVFPSGANVLTF; CDR3nt: TGTGCCATCAGTGAGTCGGGCAGGGGAGTATTCCCCTCTGGGGCCAACGTCCTGACTTTC; len: 20; abundance: NA; v_gene: TRBV10-3; j_gene: TRBJ2-6; d_gene: NA
CDR3aa: CASSSWGAGGEQFF; CDR3nt: TGTGCCAGCAGCTCCTGGGGGGCGGGGGGTGAGCAGTTCTTC; len: 14; abundance: NA; v_gene: TRBV7-9; j_gene: TRBJ2-1; d_gene: TRBD2
CDR3aa: CSASRPGRGNQPQHF; CDR3nt: TGCAGTGCTAGTCGGCCAGGCCGTGGGAATCAGCCCCAGCATTTT; len: 15; abundance: NA; v_gene: TRBV20-1; j_gene: TRBJ1-5; d_gene: NA
CDR3aa: CASNGGVLGYTF; CDR3nt: TGTGCCAGCAACGGGGGGGTGCTTGGCTACACCTTC; len: 12; abundance: once; v_gene: TRBV5-6; j_gene: TRBJ1-2; d_gene: NA
CDR3aa: CASSLALAGTYNEQFF; CDR3nt: TGTGCCAGCAGCTTAGCACTAGCGGGGACCTACAATGAGCAGTTCTTC; len: 16; abundance: few; v_gene: TRBV7-9; j_gene: TRBJ2-1; d_gene: TRBD2
CDR3aa: CASSLARVVDYNEQFF; CDR3nt: TGCGCCAGCAGCTTGGCCAGGGTGGTCGACTACAATGAGCAGTTCTTC; len: 16; abundance: NA; v_gene: TRBV5-1; j_gene: TRBJ2-1; d_gene: NA
CDR3aa: CASSKAQLDRGVETQYF; CDR3nt: TGTGCCAGCAGCAAAGCCCAGTTAGACAGGGGGGTCGAGACCCAGTACTTC; len: 17; abundance: NA; v_gene: TRBV21-1; j_gene: TRBJ2-5; d_gene: NA
CDR3aa: CASSRGTANEAFF; CDR3nt: TGTGCCAGCTCACGAGGGACAGCCAATGAAGCTTTCTTT; len: 13; abundance: NA; v_gene: TRBV18; j_gene: TRBJ1-1; d_gene: TRBD1
CDR3aa: CASSLGLTSGGHTDTQYF; CDR3nt: TGTGCCAGCAGCTTAGGCTTGACTAGCGGGGGACACACAGATACGCAGTATTTT; len: 18; abundance: NA; v_gene: TRBV11-3; j_gene: TRBJ2-3; d_gene: TRBD2
CDR3aa: CASSATGTGGTNEKLFF; CDR3nt: TGTGCCAGCAGCGCCACAGGGACAGGGGGGACTAATGAAAAACTGTTTTTT; len: 17; abundance: NA; v_gene: TRBV5-6; j_gene: TRBJ1-4; d_gene: TRBD1
CDR3aa: CASSLRRVGDTQYF; CDR3nt: TGTGCCAGCAGCTTACGACGGGTGGGAGATACGCAGTATTTT; len: 14; abundance: NA; v_gene: TRBV7-2; j_gene: TRBJ2-3; d_gene: NA
CDR3aa: CASSRDRVDAFF; CDR3nt: TGTGCCAGCAGCCGGGACAGGGTGGATGCTTTCTTT; len: 12; abundance: NA; v_gene: TRBV5-6; j_gene: TRBJ1-1; d_gene: TRBD1
CDR3aa: CASSLGRNYGYTF; CDR3nt: TGCGCCAGCAGCTTGGGGCGGAACTATGGCTACACCTTC; len: 13; abundance: NA; v_gene: TRBV5-1; j_gene: TRBJ1-2; d_gene: NA
CDR3aa: CASSEVTGPGGYTF; CDR3nt: TGTGCCAGCAGTGAAGTTACAGGCCCGGGTGGCTACACCTTC; len: 14; abundance: NA; v_gene: TRBV6-1; j_gene: TRBJ1-2; d_gene: NA
CDR3aa: CASSLGVRGEQYF; CDR3nt: TGTGCCAGCAGCTTGGGGGTTCGGGGCGAGCAGTACTTC; len: 13; abundance: NA; v_gene: TRBV5-8; j_gene: TRBJ2-7; d_gene: NA
CDR3aa: CASSREITGNYGYTF; CDR3nt: TGCGCCAGCAGCCGAGAAATTACAGGGAACTATGGCTACACCTTC; len: 15; abundance: NA; v_gene: TRBV5-1; j_gene: TRBJ1-2; d_gene: NA
CDR3aa: CASSFNSPKWDTVSSYNEQFF; CDR3nt: TGTGCCAGCAGCTTTAACTCGCCTAAATGGGACACTGTGAGCTCCTACAATGAGCAGTTCTTC; len: 21; abundance: NA; v_gene: TRBV7-6; j_gene: TRBJ2-1; d_gene: NA
CDR3aa: CASSERGQGAYGYTF; CDR3nt: TGTGCCAGCAGTGAACGAGGGCAGGGGGCGTACGGCTACACCTTC; len: 15; abundance: NA; v_gene: TRBV2; j_gene: TRBJ1-2; d_gene: TRBD1
CDR3aa: CASSLSDRANYGYTF; CDR3nt: TGTGCCAGCAGCTTATCTGACAGGGCTAACTATGGCTACACCTTC; len: 15; abundance: NA; v_gene: TRBV7-6; j_gene: TRBJ1-2; d_gene: TRBD1
CDR3aa: CASSWKKETATYNSPLHF; CDR3nt: TGTGCCAGCAGTTGGAAGAAAGAGACAGCGACCTATAATTCACCCCTCCACTTT; len: 18; abundance: once; v_gene: TRBV27; j_gene: TRBJ1-6; d_gene: NA
CDR3aa: CASSYSGTAEETQYF; CDR3nt: TGTGCCAGCAGCTACTCCGGGACAGCTGAAGAGACCCAGTACTTC; len: 15; abundance: NA; v_gene: TRBV11-2; j_gene: TRBJ2-5; d_gene: TRBD1
CDR3aa: CASSFGQGETQYF; CDR3nt: TGTGCCAGCAGCTTCGGACAGGGGGAGACCCAGTACTTC; len: 13; abundance: NA; v_gene: TRBV7-9; j_gene: TRBJ2-5; d_gene: TRBD1
CDR3aa: CASSQGLAGGLTDTQYF; CDR3nt: TGCGCCAGCAGCCAAGGACTAGCGGGGGGACTCACAGATACGCAGTATTTT; len: 17; abundance: NA; v_gene: TRBV4-3; j_gene: TRBJ2-3; d_gene: TRBD2
CDR3aa: CASSHVAGQRGELFF; CDR3nt: TGTGCCAGCAGTCACGTAGCGGGGCAACGCGGGGAGCTGTTTTTT; len: 15; abundance: NA; v_gene: TRBV7-9; j_gene: TRBJ2-2; d_gene: TRBD2
CDR3aa: CASTTDSPQGTEAFF; CDR3nt: TGTGCCAGCACCACTGACAGCCCCCAGGGCACTGAAGCTTTCTTT; len: 15; abundance: NA; v_gene: TRBV11-3; j_gene: TRBJ1-1; d_gene: NA
CDR3aa: CASSVGTSSLTDTQYF; CDR3nt: TGTGCCAGCAGCGTCGGGACTAGCTCTCTCACAGATACGCAGTATTTT; len: 16; abundance: NA; v_gene: TRBV9; j_gene: TRBJ2-3; d_gene: TRBD2
CDR3aa: CASNHAPDGADTQYF; CDR3nt: TGTGCCAGCAATCACGCTCCTGACGGGGCAGATACGCAGTATTTT; len: 15; abundance: NA; v_gene: TRBV6-6; j_gene: TRBJ2-3; d_gene: NA
CDR3aa: CASSLRDITDTQYF; CDR3nt: TGTGCCAGCAGTTTACGCGACATCACAGATACGCAGTATTTT; len: 14; abundance: medium-sized; v_gene: TRBV27; j_gene: TRBJ2-3; d_gene: NA
CDR3aa: CASSDDLFGGWGDTQYF; CDR3nt: TGTGCCAGCAGTGATGATCTCTTTGGGGGCTGGGGAGATACGCAGTATTTT; len: 17; abundance: NA; v_gene: TRBV2; j_gene: TRBJ2-3; d_gene: NA
CDR3aa: CASSFGLAGFGGELFF; CDR3nt: TGCGCCAGCAGCTTTGGGCTAGCGGGGTTTGGCGGGGAGCTGTTTTTT; len: 16; abundance: once; v_gene: TRBV5-1; j_gene: TRBJ2-2; d_gene: TRBD2
CDR3aa: CATKESGGTELADTQYF; CDR3nt: TGTGCCACAAAGGAGAGCGGGGGGACAGAGCTAGCAGATACGCAGTATTTT; len: 17; abundance: NA; v_gene: TRBV19; j_gene: TRBJ2-3; d_gene: TRBD2
CDR3aa: CASSRAGTSMKDTQYF; CDR3nt: TGTGCCAGCAGCCGAGCGGGGACTAGCATGAAAGATACGCAGTATTTT; len: 16; abundance: NA; v_gene: TRBV7-9; j_gene: TRBJ2-3; d_gene: TRBD2
CDR3aa: CASSPDRTLTDTQYF; CDR3nt: TGTGCCAGCAGCCCCGACAGGACCCTCACAGATACGCAGTATTTT; len: 15; abundance: NA; v_gene: TRBV25-1; j_gene: TRBJ2-3; d_gene: NA
CDR3aa: CATSDPSGAAGNTIYF; CDR3nt: TGTGCCACCAGTGATCCGAGTGGGGCTGCCGGAAACACCATATATTTT; len: 16; abundance: NA; v_gene: TRBV24-1; j_gene: TRBJ1-3; d_gene: NA
CDR3aa: CASSSTGLAGGKNKNIQYF; CDR3nt: TGTGCCAGCAGCTCCACGGGACTAGCGGGGGGGAAAAACAAAAACATTCAGTACTTC; len: 19; abundance: once; v_gene: TRBV7-9; j_gene: TRBJ2-4; d_gene: TRBD2
CDR3aa: CASRISAGVDGYTF; CDR3nt: TGTGCCAGCAGAATCTCGGCAGGGGTGGATGGCTACACCTTC; len: 14; abundance: NA; v_gene: TRBV5-6; j_gene: TRBJ1-2; d_gene: NA
CDR3aa: CASSLGLAGPQETQYF; CDR3nt: TGCGCCAGCAGCTTAGGACTAGCGGGGCCCCAAGAGACCCAGTACTTC; len: 16; abundance: NA; v_gene: TRBV5-1; j_gene: TRBJ2-5; d_gene: TRBD2
CDR3aa: CAWSVLGGGLDGYTF; CDR3nt: TGTGCCTGGAGTGTACTTGGGGGAGGGCTTGATGGCTACACCTTC; len: 15; abundance: once; v_gene: TRBV30; j_gene: TRBJ1-2; d_gene: NA
CDR3aa: CASSLRRTGGSGEDTQYF; CDR3nt: TGCGCCAGCAGCTTGAGGAGGACAGGGGGCTCGGGGGAAGATACGCAGTATTTT; len: 18; abundance: NA; v_gene: TRBV5-1; j_gene: TRBJ2-3; d_gene: TRBD1
CDR3aa: CASSYSFDDRDKTMNTEAFF; CDR3nt: TGTGCCAGCAGTTACTCGTTCGACGACAGAGACAAAACCATGAACACTGAAGCTTTCTTT; len: 20; abundance: NA; v_gene: TRBV6-2/TRBV6-3; j_gene: TRBJ1-1; d_gene: NA
CDR3aa: CPGVALQGEETQYF; CDR3nt: TGTCCCGGAGTGGCCCTACAAGGGGAAGAGACCCAGTACTTC; len: 14; abundance: NA; v_gene: TRBV24-1; j_gene: TRBJ2-5; d_gene: NA
CDR3aa: CASSIKQGEEFF; CDR3nt: TGTGCCAGTAGTATAAAACAGGGTGAGGAGTTCTTC; len: 12; abundance: NA; v_gene: TRBV19; j_gene: TRBJ2-1; d_gene: NA